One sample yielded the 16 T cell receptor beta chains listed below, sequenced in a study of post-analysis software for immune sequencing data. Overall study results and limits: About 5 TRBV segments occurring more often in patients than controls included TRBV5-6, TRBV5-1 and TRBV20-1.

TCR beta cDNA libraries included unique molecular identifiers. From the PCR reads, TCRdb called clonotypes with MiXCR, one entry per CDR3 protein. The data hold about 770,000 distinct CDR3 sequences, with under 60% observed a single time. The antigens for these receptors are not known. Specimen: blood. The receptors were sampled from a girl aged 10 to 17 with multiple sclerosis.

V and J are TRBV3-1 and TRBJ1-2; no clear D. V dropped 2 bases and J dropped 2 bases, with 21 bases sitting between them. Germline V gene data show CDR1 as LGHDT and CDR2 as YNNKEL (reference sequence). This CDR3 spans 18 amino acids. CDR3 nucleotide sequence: TGTGCCAGCAGCCAACCAGGCCTGGCAGGCCTTTTAAACTATGGCTACACCTTC. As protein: CASSQPGLAGLLNYGYTF.

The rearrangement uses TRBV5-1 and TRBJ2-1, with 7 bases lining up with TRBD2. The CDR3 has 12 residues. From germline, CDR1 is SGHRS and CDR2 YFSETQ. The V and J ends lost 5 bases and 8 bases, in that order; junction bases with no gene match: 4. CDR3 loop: CASRPSGDEQFF. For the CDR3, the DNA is TGCGCCAGCAGACCAAGCGGGGATGAGCAGTTCTTC.

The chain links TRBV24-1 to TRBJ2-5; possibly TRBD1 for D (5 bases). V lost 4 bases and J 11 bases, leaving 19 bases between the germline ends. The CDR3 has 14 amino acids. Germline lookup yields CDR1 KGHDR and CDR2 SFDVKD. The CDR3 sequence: CATSDRRQLNEQYF. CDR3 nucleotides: TGTGCCACCAGTGACCGAAGACAGTTGAATGAGCAGTACTTC.

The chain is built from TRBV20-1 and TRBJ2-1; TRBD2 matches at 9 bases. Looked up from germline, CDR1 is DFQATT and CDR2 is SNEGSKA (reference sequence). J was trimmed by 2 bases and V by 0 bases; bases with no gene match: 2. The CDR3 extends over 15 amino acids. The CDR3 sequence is CSARDPSGAYNEQFF. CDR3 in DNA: TGCAGTGCTAGAGATCCTAGCGGGGCCTACAATGAGCAGTTCTTC.

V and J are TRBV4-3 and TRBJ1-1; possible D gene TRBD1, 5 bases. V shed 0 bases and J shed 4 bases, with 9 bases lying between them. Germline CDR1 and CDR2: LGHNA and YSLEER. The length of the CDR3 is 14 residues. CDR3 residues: CASSQEAGPTEAFF. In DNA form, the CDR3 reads TGCGCCAGCAGCCAAGAGGCAGGGCCCACTGAAGCTTTCTTT.

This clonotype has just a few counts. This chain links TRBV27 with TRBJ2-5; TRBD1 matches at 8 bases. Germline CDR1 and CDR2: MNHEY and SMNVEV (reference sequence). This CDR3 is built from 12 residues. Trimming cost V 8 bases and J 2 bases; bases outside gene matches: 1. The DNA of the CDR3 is TGTGCCAGCGGGACAGGACAAGAGACCCAGTACTTC. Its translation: CASGTGQETQYF.

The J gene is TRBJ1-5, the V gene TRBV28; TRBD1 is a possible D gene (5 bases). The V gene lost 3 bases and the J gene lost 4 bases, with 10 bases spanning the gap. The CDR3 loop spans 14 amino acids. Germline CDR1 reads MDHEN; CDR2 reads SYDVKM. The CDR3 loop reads CASSFGAGNQPQHF. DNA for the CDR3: TGTGCCAGCAGTTTCGGGGCAGGAAATCAGCCCCAGCATTTT. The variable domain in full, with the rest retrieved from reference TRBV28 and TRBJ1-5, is DVKVTQSSRYLVKRTGEKVFLECVQDMDHENMFWYRQDPGLGLRLIYFSYDVKMKEKGDIPEGYSVSREKKERFSLILESASTNQTSMYLCASSFGAGNQPQHFGDGTRLSIL.

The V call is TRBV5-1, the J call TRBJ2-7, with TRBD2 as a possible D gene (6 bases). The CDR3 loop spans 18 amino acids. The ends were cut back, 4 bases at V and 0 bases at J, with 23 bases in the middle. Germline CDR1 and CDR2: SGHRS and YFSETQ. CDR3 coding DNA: TGCGCCAGCAGCCCCAGCTTCATAGACGGGGGTAGCTCCTACGAGCAGTACTTC. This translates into CASSPSFIDGGSSYEQYF.

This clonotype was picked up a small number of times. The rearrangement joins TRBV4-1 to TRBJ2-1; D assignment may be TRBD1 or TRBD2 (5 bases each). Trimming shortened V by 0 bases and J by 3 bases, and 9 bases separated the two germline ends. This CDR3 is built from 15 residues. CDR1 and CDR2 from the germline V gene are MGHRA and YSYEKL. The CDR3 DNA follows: TGCGCCAGCAGCCAAGACCGGGGCCTCTACAATGAGCAGTTCTTC. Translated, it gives CASSQDRGLYNEQFF.

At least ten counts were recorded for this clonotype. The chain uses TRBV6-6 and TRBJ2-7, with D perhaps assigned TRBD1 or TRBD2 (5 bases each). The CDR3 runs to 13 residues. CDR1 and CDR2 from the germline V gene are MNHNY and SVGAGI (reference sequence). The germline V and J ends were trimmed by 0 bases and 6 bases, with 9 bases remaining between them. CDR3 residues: CASSYSIGGEQYF. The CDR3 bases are TGTGCCAGCAGTTACTCTATTGGGGGCGAGCAGTACTTC.

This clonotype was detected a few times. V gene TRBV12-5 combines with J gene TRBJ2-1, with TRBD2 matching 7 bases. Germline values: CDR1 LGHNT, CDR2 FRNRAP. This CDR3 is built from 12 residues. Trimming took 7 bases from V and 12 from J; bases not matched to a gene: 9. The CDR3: CASATGLAGQFF. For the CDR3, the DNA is TGTGCTAGTGCCACTGGGTTAGCGGGGCAGTTCTTC. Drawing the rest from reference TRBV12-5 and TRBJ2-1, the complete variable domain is DARVTQTPRHKVTEMGQEVTMRCQPILGHNTVFWYRQTMMQGLELLAYFRNRAPLDDSGMPKDRFSAEMPDATLATLKIQPSEPRDSAVYFCASATGLAGQFFGPGTRLTVL.

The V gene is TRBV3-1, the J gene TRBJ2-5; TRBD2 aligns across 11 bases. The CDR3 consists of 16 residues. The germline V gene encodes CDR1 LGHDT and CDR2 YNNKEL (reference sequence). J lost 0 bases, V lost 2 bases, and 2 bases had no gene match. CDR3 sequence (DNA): TGTGCCAGCAGCCAACTAGCGGGAGGCCACCAAGAGACCCAGTACTTC. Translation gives CASSQLAGGHQETQYF.

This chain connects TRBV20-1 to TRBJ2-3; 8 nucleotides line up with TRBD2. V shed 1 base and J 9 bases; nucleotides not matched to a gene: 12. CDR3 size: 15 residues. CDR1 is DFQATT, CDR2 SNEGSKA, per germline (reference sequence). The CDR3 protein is CSARAGGLVLDTQYF. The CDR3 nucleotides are TGCAGTGCTAGAGCCGGGGGACTAGTGCTAGACACGCAGTATTTT.

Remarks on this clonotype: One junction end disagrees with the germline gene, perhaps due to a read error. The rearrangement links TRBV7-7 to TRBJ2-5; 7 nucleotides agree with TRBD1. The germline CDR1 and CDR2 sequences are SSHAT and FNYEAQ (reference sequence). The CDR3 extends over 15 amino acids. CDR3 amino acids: CASSPQRGRGETQYF. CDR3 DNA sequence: TGTGCTAGCAGCCCCCAGAGGGGGCGCGGGGAGACCCAGTACTTC.

DNA of the CDR3: TGTGCCAGCTGCCTGGTTGGGGCATACTCCTACAATGAGCAGTTCTTC. Protein: CASCLVGAYSYNEQFF. V gene TRBV6-1 combines with J gene TRBJ2-1; TRBD1 is a possible D gene (5 bases). There are 16 residues in the CDR3. CDR1 is MNHNS and CDR2 is SASEGT in the germline V gene. Trimming shortened V by 8 bases and J by 0 bases, and 17 bases separated the two germline ends.

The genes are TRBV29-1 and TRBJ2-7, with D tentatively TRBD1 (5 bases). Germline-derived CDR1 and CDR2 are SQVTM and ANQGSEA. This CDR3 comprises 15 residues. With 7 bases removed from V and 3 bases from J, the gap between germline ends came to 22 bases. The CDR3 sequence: CSALLGQGSFYEQYF. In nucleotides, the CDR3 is TGCAGCGCCTTGTTGGGGCAGGGCAGTTTCTACGAGCAGTACTTC.